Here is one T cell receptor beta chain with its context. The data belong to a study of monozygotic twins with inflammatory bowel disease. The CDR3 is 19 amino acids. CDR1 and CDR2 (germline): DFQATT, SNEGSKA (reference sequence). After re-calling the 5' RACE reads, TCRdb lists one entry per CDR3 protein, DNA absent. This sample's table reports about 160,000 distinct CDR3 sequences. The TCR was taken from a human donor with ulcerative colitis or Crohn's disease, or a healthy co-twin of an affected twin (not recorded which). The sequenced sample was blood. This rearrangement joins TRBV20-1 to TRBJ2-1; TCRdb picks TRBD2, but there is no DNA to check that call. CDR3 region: CSARATGTSGFRTYNEQFF.